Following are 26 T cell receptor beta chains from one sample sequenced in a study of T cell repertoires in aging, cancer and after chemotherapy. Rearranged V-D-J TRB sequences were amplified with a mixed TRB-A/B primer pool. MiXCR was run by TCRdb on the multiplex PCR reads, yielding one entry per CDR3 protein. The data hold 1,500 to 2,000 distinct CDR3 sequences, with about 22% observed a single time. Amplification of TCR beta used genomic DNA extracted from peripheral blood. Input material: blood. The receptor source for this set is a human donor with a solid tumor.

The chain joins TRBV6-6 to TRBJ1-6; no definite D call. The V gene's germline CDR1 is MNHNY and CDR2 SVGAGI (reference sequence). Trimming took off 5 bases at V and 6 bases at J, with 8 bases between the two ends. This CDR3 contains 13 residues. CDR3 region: CASSRRLNSPLHF. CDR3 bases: TGTGCCAGCAGTCGAAGACTTAATTCACCCCTCCACTTT.

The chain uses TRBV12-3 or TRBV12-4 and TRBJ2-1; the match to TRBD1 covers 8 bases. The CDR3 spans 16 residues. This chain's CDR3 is CASFPSQGGSYNEQFF. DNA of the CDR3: TGTGCTAGTTTTCCCTCACAGGGGGGAAGCTACAATGAGCAGTTCTTC.

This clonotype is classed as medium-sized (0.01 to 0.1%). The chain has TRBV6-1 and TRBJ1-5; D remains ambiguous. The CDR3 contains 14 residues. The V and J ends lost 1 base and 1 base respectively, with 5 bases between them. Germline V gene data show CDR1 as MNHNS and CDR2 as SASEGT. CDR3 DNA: TGTGCCAGCAGTGAAGTGGGGAGCAATCAGCCCCAGCATTTT. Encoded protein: CASSEVGSNQPQHF.

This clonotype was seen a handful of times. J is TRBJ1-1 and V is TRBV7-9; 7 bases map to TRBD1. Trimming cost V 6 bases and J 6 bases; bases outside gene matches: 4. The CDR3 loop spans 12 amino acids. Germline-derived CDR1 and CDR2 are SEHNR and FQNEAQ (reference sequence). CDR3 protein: CASRPGTAEAFF. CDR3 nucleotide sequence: TGTGCCAGCAGACCAGGGACAGCTGAAGCTTTCTTT.

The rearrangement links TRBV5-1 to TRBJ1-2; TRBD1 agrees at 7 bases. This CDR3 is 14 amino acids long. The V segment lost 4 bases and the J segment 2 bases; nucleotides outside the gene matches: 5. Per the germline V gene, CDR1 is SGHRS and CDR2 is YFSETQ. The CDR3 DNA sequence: TGCGCCAGCAGCCCAATGACAGGGAACTATGGCTACACCTTC. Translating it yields CASSPMTGNYGYTF.

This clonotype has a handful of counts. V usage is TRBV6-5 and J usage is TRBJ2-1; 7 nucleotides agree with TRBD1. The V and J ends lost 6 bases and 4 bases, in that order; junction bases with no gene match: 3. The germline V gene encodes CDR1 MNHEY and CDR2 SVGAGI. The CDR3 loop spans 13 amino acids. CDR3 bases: TGTGCCAGCAGCCGGGACAGTTACAATGAGCAGTTCTTC. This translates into CASSRDSYNEQFF.

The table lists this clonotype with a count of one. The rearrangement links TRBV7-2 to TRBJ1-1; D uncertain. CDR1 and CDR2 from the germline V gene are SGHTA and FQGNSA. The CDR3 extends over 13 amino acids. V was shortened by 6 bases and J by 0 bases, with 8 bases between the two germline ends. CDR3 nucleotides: TGTGCCAGCAGTCGCACAGTGAACACTGAAGCTTTCTTT. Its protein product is CASSRTVNTEAFF.

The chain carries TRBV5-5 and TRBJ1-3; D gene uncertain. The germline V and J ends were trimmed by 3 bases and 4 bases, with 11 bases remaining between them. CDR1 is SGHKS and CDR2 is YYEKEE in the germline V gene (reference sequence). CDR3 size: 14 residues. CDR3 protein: CASSSWTFGNTIYF. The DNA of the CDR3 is TGTGCCAGCAGCTCTTGGACCTTCGGAAACACCATATATTTT. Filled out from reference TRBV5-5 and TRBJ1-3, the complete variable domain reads DAGVTQSPTHLIKTRGQQVTLRCSPISGHKSVSWYQQVLGQGPQFIFQYYEKEERGRGNFPDRFSARQFPNYSSELNVNALLLGDSALYLCASSSWTFGNTIYFGEGSWLTVV.

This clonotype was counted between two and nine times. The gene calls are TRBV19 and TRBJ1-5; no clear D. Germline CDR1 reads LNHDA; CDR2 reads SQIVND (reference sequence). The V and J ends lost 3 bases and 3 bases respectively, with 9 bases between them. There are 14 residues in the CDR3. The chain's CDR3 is CASSMVAANQPQHF. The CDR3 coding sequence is TGTGCCAGTAGTATGGTGGCAGCCAATCAGCCCCAGCATTTT.

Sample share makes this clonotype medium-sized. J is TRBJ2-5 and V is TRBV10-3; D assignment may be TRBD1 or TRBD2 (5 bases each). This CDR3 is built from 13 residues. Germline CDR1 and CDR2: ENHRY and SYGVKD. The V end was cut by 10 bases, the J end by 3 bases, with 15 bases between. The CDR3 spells CATSRGVEETQYF. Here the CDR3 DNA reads TGTGCCACCTCTCGGGGCGTGGAAGAGACCCAGTACTTC.

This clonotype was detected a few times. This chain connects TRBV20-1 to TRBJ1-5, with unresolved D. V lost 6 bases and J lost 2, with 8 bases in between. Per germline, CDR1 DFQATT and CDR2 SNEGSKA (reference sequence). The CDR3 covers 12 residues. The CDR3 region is CSAERGNQPQHF. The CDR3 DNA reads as TGCAGTGCAGAGCGGGGCAATCAGCCCCAGCATTTT.

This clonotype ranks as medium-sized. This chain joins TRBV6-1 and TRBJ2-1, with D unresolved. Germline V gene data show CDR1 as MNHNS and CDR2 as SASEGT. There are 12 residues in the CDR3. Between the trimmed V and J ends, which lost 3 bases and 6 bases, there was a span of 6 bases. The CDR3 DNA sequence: TGTGCCAGCAGTGACTTAATCAATGAGCAGTTCTTC. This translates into CASSDLINEQFF.

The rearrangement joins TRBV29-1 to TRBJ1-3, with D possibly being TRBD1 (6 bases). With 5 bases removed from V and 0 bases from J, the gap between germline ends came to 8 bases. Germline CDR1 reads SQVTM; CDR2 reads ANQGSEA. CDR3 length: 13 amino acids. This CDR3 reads CSVLTGSGNTIYF. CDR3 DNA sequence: TGCAGCGTTCTGACAGGCTCTGGAAACACCATATATTTT.

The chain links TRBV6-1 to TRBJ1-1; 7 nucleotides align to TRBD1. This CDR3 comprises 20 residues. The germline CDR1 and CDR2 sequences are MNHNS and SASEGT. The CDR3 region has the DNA TGTTCTTCCCCGTCCGGGGACAGCAGTCCCCCGGGACACCAGAACACTGAAGCTTTCTTT. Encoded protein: CSSPSGDSSPPGHQNTEAFF.

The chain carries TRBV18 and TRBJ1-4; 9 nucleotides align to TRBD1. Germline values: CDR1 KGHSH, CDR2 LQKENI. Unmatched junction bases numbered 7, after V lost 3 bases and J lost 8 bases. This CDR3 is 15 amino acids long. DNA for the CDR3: TGTGCCAGCTCACCGGAGACAGGGGGTCGCGAAAAACTGTTTTTT. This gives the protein CASSPETGGREKLFF.

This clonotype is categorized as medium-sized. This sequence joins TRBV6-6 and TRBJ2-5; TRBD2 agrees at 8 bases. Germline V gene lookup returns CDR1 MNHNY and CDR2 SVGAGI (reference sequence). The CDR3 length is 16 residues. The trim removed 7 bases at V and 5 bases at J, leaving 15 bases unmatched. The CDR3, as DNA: TGTGCCAGCACCAACCGGGGTAGCGGGGTGGGGGAGACCCAGTACTTC. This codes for CASTNRGSGVGETQYF.

The CDR3 reads CVSSTYGRDVNTEAFF. The CDR3 bases are TGTGTTAGTAGTACGTATGGAAGGGATGTGAACACTGAAGCTTTCTTT. V gene TRBV19 combines with J gene TRBJ1-1; D not resolved. CDR3 size: 16 residues. Germline CDR1 LNHDA, CDR2 SQIVND (reference sequence).

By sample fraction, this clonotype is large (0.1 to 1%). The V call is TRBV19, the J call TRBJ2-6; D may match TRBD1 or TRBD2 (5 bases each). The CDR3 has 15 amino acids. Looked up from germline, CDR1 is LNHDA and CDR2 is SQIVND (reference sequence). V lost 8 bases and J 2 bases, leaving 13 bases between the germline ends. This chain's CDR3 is CASRPGAAGANVLTF. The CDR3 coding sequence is TGTGCCAGTCGGCCCGGGGCGGCTGGGGCCAACGTCCTGACTTTC.

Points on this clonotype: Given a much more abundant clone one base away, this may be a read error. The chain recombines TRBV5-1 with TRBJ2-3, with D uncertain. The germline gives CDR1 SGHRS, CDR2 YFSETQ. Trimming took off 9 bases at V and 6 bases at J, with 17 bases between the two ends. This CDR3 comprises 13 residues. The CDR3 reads CANSSASRDTQYF. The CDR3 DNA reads TGCGCCAACAGTTCGGCTTCCCGGGATACGCAGTATTTT. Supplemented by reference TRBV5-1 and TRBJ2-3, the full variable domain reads KAGVTQTPRYLIKTRGQQVTLSCSPISGHRSVSWYQQTPGQGLQFLFEYFSETQRNKGNFPGRFSGRQFSNSRSEMNVSTLELGDSALYLCANSSASRDTQYFGPGTRLTVL.

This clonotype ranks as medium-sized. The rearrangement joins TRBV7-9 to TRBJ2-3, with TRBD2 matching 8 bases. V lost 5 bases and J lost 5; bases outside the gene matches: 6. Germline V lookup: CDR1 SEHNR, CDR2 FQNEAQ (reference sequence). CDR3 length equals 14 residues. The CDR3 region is CASSLSGGGDTQYF. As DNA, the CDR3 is TGTGCCAGCAGCCTCAGCGGGGGCGGAGATACGCAGTATTTT.

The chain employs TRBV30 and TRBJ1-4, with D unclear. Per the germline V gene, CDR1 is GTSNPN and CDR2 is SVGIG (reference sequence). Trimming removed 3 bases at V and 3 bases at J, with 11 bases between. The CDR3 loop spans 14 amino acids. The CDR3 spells CAWRRWQPNEKLFF. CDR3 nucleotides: TGTGCCTGGAGGCGGTGGCAGCCTAATGAAAAACTGTTTTTT.

Here the CDR3 DNA reads TGTGCCAGCAGCTTAAATTCGGGGAGCCACAATGAGCAGTTCTTC. This encodes CASSLNSGSHNEQFF. The chain combines TRBV7-3 with TRBJ2-1; tentatively, D is TRBD2 (5 bases). The CDR3 is 15 amino acids. V lost 1 base to trimming and J lost 5 bases, with 12 bases between them. Germline loops: CDR1 SGHTA, CDR2 FQGTGA.

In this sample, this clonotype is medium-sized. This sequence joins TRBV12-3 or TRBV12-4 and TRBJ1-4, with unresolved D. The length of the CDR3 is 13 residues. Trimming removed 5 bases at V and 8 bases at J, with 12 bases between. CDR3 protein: CASSGSGEEKLFF. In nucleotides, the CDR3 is TGTGCCAGCAGTGGGTCGGGAGAGGAAAAACTGTTTTTT.

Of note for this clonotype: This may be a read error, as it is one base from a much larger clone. For the CDR3, the DNA is TGTGCCAGCTCACCACGGCAGGGAACCTACGAGCAGTTCTTC. Its translation: CASSPRQGTYEQFF. The chain combines TRBV18 with TRBJ2-7, with D perhaps TRBD1 (5 bases). The last part of the DNA fits TRBJ2-1 better; the J call may be wrong. The CDR3 contains 14 residues. Germline CDR1 reads KGHSH; CDR2 reads LQKENI.

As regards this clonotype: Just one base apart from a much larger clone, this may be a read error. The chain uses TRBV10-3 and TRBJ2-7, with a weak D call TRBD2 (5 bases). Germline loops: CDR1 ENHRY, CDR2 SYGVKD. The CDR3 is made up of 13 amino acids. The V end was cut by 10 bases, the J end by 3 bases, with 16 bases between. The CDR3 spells CATLLSGSYEQYF. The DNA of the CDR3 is TGTGCCACCCTACTATCGGGAAGCTACGAGCAGTACTTC.

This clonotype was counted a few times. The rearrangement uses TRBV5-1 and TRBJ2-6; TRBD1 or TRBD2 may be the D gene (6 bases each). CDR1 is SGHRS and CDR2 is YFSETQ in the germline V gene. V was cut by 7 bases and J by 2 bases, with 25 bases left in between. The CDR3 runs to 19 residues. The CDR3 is CASGFEVRPGATGANVLTF. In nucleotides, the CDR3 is TGCGCCAGCGGGTTTGAGGTACGTCCGGGGGCTACTGGGGCCAACGTCCTGACTTTC.